Shown below are 10 T cell receptor beta chains from a single sample sequenced in a study of T cells in Graves' hyperthyroidism and ophthalmopathy. RNA transcripts provided the source from which TCR beta CDR3 regions were amplified. HTBI primers were used for first-round RT-PCR of the TCR CDR3. TCRdb processed the multiplex PCR reads anew with MiXCR; each CDR3 protein has one entry. The data show a few hundred thousand distinct CDR3 sequences, just under 25% seen once. The source material was blood. These receptors all stem from a man aged 45 to 65 with Graves' hyperthyroidism.

The V gene is TRBV3-1, the J gene TRBJ2-1, with 8 nucleotides matching TRBD1. The CDR3 consists of 17 residues. From germline, CDR1 is LGHDT and CDR2 YNNKEL (reference sequence). The V gene end was trimmed by 0 bases and the J gene end by 7 bases; junction bases not matched to a gene: 11. CDR3 coding DNA: TGTGCCAGCAGCCAAGATTTAGGACAGGGCCTTGAGAATGAGCAGTTCTTC. Encoded protein: CASSQDLGQGLENEQFF.

The J gene is TRBJ1-3, the V gene TRBV30; D is unresolved. The ends were cut back, 1 base at V and 2 bases at J, with 12 bases in the middle. The CDR3 has 15 residues. Germline CDR1 and CDR2: GTSNPN and SVGIG (reference sequence). CDR3 nucleotides: TGTGCCTGGAGTGATGGCATAGTTCCTGGAAACACCATATATTTT. This codes for CAWSDGIVPGNTIYF.

The sample holds a few counts of this clonotype. The V gene is TRBV11-1, the J gene TRBJ2-6; 7 nucleotides agree with TRBD2. V dropped 3 bases and J dropped 4; count of bases not matched to a gene: 3. Per germline, CDR1 SGHAT and CDR2 FQDESV (reference sequence). The length of the CDR3 is 15 residues. CDR3: CASSFGRAGANVLTF. The CDR3 DNA sequence: TGTGCCAGCAGCTTTGGGAGGGCCGGGGCCAACGTCCTGACTTTC.

This clonotype has a count of ten or more. This chain connects TRBV29-1 to TRBJ2-7; 9 bases align to TRBD1. The CDR3 runs 16 residues. From germline, CDR1 is SQVTM and CDR2 ANQGSEA. Germline trimming cut 6 bases from V and 3 bases from J; bases unmatched to any gene: 15. As DNA, the CDR3 is TGCAGCGTAGACGGCTTTACAGGGGGCTACGGCTACGAGCAGTACTTC. Its protein product is CSVDGFTGGYGYEQYF.

This clonotype was observed a few times. The V gene is TRBV4-1, the J gene TRBJ2-7, with 8 bases fitting TRBD1. V was pared by 0 bases and J by 6 bases, with 1 base of the junction left unmatched. The CDR3 is 13 residues long. Germline V lookup: CDR1 MGHRA, CDR2 YSYEKL. The chain's CDR3 is CASSQEDRGEQYF. In nucleotides, the CDR3 is TGCGCCAGCAGCCAAGAAGACAGGGGCGAGCAGTACTTC.

This clonotype was seen at least ten times. The rearrangement links TRBV7-2 to TRBJ2-1; a possible D gene is TRBD2 (6 bases). Germline lookup yields CDR1 SGHTA and CDR2 FQGNSA. CDR3 length equals 16 residues. V lost 0 bases to trimming and J lost 2 bases, with 11 bases between them. CDR3 in amino acids: CASSLAGTATYNEQFF. CDR3 DNA: TGTGCCAGCAGCTTAGCTGGGACTGCTACCTACAATGAGCAGTTCTTC. Using reference TRBV7-2 and TRBJ2-1 for the parts outside the CDR3, the full variable domain is GAGVSQSPSNKVTEKGKDVELRCDPISGHTALYWYRQSLGQGLEFLIYFQGNSAPDKSGLPSDRFSAERTGGSVSTLTIQRTQQEDSAVYLCASSLAGTATYNEQFFGPGTRLTVL.

This clonotype was detected a few times. The chain couples TRBV7-3 to TRBJ2-7; D not resolved. Germline loops: CDR1 SGHTA, CDR2 FQGTGA. V was trimmed by 5 bases and J by 4 bases, leaving 12 bases between them. The CDR3 runs to 13 residues. The CDR3 region has the DNA TGTGCCAGCAGCCCCGGTGTCGTTTACGAGCAGTACTTC. It translates to CASSPGVVYEQYF.

This sequence joins TRBV7-9 and TRBJ2-5, with D perhaps TRBD1 (5 bases). V was shortened by 8 bases and J by 4 bases, with 8 bases between the two germline ends. This CDR3 region has 11 residues. The germline CDR1 and CDR2 sequences are SEHNR and FQNEAQ (reference sequence). The CDR3 DNA follows: TGTGCCAGCGGACACGGAGAGACCCAGTACTTC. Translated, it gives CASGHGETQYF.

This clonotype was observed many times. V is TRBV11-2 and J is TRBJ2-5; D is unclear. The CDR3 contains 14 residues. Germline CDR1 SGHAT, CDR2 FQNNGV. V lost 7 bases, J lost 2 bases, and 14 bases lay in between. The CDR3 reads CASNPPYGQETQYF. CDR3 DNA sequence: TGTGCCAGCAACCCCCCCTATGGTCAAGAGACCCAGTACTTC.

J is TRBJ1-2 and V is TRBV20-1; the match to TRBD1 covers 7 bases. V gave up 6 bases and J gave up 2 bases; unmatched junction bases: 9. The germline gives CDR1 DFQATT, CDR2 SNEGSKA (reference sequence). This CDR3 contains 14 residues. The CDR3 DNA sequence: TGCAGTGCCTCGGGGACAGCTAACAACTATGGCTACACCTTC. It is translated as CSASGTANNYGYTF.